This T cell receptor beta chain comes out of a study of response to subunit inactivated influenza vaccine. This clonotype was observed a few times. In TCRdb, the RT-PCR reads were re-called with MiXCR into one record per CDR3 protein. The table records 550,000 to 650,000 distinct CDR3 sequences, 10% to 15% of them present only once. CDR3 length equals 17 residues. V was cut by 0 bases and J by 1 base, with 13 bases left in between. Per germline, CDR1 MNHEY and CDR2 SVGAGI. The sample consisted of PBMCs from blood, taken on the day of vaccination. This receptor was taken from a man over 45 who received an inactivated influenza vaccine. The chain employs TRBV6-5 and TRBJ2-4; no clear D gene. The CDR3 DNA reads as TGTGCCAGCAGTTACTCGACACCTTCCTCCGCCAAAAACATTCAGTACTTC. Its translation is CASSYSTPSSAKNIQYF.